What follows are 8 T cell receptor beta chains derived from one specimen sequenced in a study of blood T cell repertoires in COVID-19 (dated by TCRdb to about 2020). Library construction relied on the immunoSEQ multiplex PCR assay. Sourced from immuneACCESS, this table was stored by TCRdb with only in-frame sequences that have V and J called. A share of the clones is absent; for the studies checked, an unresolved V gene accounts for under half, and the remainder has no known explanation. The sample table shows 200,000 or so clones, and about 85% are seen once. About 2.4% of the sample is held by the ten biggest clonotypes. Input material: PBMCs or T cells enriched from blood (not recorded which). The receptors come from a young woman who had recovered from COVID-19.

V and J are TRBV5-1 and TRBJ1-5; 7 nucleotides line up with TRBD1. CDR3 length: 15 amino acids. J lost 4 bases, V lost 0 bases, and 4 bases had no gene match. Germline CDR1 reads SGHRS; CDR2 reads YFSETQ. Here the CDR3 reads CASSLAGTANQPQHF. CDR3 nucleotide sequence: TGCGCCAGCAGCTTGGCCGGGACAGCGAATCAGCCCCAGCATTTT.

The chain links TRBV15 to TRBJ2-3; 8 nucleotides align to TRBD2. The germline V gene has CDR1 LNHNV and CDR2 YYDKDF (reference sequence). There are 16 residues in the CDR3. Germline trimming cut 0 bases from V and 3 bases from J; bases unmatched to any gene: 5. CDR3 sequence (DNA): TGTGCCACCAGCAGAGATGGAGTAGCGGGGACAGATACGCAGTATTTT. Residues: CATSRDGVAGTDTQYF.

The chain employs TRBV5-1 and TRBJ2-3; 11 bases are shared with TRBD2. J was trimmed by 8 bases and V by 4 bases; bases with no gene match: 6. Looked up from germline, CDR1 is SGHRS and CDR2 is YFSETQ. CDR3 length equals 14 residues. This CDR3 is CASSPLAGGPTQYF. DNA of the CDR3: TGCGCCAGCAGCCCGTTAGCGGGGGGGCCTACGCAGTATTTT.

V usage is TRBV9 and J usage is TRBJ2-1; 7 positions match TRBD1. The germline V gene encodes CDR1 SGDLS and CDR2 YYNGEE. V lost 4 bases to trimming and J lost 4 bases; unmatched junction nucleotides: 8. The CDR3 totals 15 residues. The CDR3 here is CASSLDRVQYNEQFF. DNA of the CDR3: TGTGCCAGCAGCCTCGACAGGGTCCAATACAATGAGCAGTTCTTC.

The chain couples TRBV27 to TRBJ2-7; D ambiguous. Trimming shortened V by 0 bases and J by 1 base, and 7 bases separated the two germline ends. The CDR3 sequence is 14 residues long. Germline V gene data show CDR1 as MNHEY and CDR2 as SMNVEV (reference sequence). CDR3 in amino acids: CASSLSGSSYEQYF. CDR3 coding DNA: TGTGCCAGCAGTTTATCTGGCAGTTCCTACGAGCAGTACTTC.

The chain couples TRBV11-1 to TRBJ1-1, with D possibly being TRBD1 (5 bases). Trimming cost V 5 bases and J 5 bases, with 12 bases left between them. Germline V lookup: CDR1 SGHAT, CDR2 FQDESV (reference sequence). The CDR3 loop spans 13 amino acids. CDR3 sequence: CASSTRQGTEAFF. CDR3 in DNA: TGTGCCAGCAGCACGAGGCAGGGAACTGAAGCTTTCTTT.

The CDR3 nucleotides read TGTGCCAGCAGCCAAGTAATGGGCAGGGGTAATTCACCCCTCCACTTT. Translating it yields CASSQVMGRGNSPLHF. This chain uses TRBV4-2 with TRBJ1-6; a possible D gene is TRBD1 (6 bases). Trimming stripped 1 base from V and 6 bases from J, with 13 bases between. The CDR3 covers 16 residues. The V gene's germline CDR1 is LGHNA and CDR2 YNFKEQ.

The V gene is TRBV6-1, the J gene TRBJ1-5, with unresolved D. This CDR3 comprises 13 residues. CDR1 and CDR2 from the germline V gene are MNHNS and SASEGT. V was trimmed by 3 bases and J by 7 bases, leaving 10 bases between them. CDR3 amino acids: CASSDRNLQPQHF. In nucleotides, the CDR3 is TGTGCCAGCAGTGACAGGAACCTCCAGCCCCAGCATTTT.